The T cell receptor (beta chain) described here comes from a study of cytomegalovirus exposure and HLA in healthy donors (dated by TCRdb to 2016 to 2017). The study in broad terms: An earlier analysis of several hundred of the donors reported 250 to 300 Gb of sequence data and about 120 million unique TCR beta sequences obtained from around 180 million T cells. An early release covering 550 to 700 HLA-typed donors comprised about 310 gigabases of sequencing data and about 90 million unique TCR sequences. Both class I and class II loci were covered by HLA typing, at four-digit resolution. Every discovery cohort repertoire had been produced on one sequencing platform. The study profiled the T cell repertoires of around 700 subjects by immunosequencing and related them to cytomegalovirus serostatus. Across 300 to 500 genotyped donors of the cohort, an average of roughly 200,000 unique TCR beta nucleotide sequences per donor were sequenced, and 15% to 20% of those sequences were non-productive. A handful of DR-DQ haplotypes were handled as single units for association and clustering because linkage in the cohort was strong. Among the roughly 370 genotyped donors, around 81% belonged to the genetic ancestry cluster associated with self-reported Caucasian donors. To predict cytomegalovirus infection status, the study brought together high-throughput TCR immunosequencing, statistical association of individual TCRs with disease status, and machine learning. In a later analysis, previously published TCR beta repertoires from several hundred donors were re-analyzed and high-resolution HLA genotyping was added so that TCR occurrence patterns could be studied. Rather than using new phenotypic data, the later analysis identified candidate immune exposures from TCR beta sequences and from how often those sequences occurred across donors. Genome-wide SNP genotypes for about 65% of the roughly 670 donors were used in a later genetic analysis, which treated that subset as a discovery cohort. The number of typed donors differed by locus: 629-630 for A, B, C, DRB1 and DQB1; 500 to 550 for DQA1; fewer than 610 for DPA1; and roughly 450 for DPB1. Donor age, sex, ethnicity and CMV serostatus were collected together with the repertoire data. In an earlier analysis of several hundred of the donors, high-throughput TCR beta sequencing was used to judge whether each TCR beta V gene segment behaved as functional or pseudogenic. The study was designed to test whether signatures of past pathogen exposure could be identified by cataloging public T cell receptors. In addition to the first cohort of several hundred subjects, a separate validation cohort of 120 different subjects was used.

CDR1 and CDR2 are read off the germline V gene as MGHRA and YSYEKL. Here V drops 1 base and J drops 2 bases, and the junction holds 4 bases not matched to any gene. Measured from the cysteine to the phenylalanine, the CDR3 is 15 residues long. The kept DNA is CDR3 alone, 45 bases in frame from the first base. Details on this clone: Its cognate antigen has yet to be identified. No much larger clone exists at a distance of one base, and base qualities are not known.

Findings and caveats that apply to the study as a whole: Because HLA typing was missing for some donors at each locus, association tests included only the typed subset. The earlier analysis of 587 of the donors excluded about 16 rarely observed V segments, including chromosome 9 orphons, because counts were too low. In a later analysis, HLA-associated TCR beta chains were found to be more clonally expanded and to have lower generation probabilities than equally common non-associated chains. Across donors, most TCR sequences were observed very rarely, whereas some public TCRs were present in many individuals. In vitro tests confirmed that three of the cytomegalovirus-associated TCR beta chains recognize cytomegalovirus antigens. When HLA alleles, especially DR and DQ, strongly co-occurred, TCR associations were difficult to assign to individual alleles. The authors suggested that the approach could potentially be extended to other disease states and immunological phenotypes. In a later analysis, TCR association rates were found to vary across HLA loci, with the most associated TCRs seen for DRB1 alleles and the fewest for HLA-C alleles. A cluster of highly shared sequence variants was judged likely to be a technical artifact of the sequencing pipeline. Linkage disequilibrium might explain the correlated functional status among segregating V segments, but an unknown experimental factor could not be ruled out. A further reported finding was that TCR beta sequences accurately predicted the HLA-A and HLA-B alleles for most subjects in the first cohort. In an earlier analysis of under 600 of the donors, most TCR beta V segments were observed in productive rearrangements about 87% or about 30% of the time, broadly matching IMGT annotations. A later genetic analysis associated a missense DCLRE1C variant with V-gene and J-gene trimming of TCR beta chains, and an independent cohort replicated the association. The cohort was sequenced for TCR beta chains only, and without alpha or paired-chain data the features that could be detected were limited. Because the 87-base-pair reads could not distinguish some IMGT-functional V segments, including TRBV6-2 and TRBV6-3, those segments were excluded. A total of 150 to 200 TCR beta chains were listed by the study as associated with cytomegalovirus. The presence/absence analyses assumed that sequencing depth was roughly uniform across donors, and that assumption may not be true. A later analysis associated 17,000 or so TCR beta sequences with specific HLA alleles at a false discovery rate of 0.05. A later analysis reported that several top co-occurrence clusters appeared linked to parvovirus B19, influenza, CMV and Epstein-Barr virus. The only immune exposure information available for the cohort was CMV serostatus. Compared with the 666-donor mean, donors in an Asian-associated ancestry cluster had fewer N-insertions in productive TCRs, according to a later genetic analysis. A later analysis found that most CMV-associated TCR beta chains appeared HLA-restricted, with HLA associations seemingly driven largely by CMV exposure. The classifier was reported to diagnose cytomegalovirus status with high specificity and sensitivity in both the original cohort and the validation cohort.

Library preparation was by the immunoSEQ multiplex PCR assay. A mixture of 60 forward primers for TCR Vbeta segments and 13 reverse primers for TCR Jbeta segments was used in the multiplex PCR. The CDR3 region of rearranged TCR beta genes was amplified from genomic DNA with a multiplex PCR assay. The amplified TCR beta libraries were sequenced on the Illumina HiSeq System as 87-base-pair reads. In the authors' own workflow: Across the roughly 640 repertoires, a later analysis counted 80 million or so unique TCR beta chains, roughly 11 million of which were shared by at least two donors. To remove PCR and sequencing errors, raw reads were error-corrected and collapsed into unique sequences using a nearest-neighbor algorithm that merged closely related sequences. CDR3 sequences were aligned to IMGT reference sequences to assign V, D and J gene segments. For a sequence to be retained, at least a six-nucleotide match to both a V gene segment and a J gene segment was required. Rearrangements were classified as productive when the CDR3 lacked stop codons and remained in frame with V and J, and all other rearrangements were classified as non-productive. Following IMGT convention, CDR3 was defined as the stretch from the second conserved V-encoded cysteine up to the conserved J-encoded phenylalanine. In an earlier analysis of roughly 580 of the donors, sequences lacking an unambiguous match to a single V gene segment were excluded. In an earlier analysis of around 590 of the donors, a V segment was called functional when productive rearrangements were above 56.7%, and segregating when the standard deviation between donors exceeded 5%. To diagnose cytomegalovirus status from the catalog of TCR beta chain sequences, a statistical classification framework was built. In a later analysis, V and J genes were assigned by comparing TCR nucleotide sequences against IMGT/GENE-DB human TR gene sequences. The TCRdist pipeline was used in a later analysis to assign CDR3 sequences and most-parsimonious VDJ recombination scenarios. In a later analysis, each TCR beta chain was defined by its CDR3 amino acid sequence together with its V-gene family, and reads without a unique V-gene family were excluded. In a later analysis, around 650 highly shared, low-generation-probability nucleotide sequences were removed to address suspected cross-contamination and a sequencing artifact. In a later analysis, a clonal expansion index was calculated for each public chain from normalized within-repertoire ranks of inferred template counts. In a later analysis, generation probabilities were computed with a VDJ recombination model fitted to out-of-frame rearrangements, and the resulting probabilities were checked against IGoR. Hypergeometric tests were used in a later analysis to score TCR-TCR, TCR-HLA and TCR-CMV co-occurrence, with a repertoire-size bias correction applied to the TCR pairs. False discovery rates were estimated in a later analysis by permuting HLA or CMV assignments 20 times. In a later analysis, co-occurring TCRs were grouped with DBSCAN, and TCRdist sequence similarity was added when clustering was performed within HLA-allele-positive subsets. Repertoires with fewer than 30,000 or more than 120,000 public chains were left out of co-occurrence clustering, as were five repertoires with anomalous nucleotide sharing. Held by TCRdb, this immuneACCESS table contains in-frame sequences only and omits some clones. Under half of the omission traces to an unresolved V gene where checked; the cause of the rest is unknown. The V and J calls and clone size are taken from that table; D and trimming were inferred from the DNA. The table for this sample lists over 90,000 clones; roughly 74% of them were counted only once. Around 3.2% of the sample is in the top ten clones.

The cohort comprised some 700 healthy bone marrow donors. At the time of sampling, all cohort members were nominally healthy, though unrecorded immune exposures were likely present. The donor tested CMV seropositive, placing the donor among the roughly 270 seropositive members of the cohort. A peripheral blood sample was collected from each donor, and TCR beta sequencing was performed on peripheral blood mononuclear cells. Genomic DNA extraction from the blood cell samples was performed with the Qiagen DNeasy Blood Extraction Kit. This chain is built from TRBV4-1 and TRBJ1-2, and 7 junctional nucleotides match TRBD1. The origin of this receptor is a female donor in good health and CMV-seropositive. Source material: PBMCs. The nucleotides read TGCGCCAGCAGCCAAGGGGCAGGGGGAAACTATGGCTACACCTTC. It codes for CASSQGAGGNYGYTF.